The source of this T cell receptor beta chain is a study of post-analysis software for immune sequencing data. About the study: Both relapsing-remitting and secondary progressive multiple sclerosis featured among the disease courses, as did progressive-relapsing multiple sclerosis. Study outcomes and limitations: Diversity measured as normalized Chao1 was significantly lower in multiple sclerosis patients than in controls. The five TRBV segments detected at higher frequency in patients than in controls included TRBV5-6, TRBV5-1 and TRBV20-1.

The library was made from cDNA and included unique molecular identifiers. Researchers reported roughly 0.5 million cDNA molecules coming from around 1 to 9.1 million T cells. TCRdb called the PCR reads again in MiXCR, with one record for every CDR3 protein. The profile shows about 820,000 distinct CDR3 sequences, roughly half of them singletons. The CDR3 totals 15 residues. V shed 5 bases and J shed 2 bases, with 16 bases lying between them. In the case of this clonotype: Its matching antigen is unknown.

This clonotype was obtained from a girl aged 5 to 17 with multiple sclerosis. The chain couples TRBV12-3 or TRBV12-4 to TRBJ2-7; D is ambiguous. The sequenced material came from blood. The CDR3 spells CASSPRSRGTYEQYF. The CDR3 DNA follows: TGTGCCAGCAGTCCACGTTCTCGCGGAACCTACGAGCAGTACTTC.